The present TCR beta chain was sequenced within a study of T-cell reconstitution after alpha-beta-depleted transplantation in children. Study results and limitations: Reported findings indicate that, about two months after transplant, alpha-beta T cells came from several hundred expanded clones, which were derived from non-depleted graft cells. T-cell counts and diversity at one year post-transplant came mainly from newly produced T cells.

Unique molecular identifiers tagged the TCRbeta library. Using its own MiXCR run on the PCR reads, TCRdb lists one record per CDR3 protein. The sample lists about 350,000 distinct CDR3 sequences, under 20% occurring once. The junction had 16 bases not matched to a gene; V was cut back by 4 bases and J by 9 bases. CDR3 length equals 16 residues. Per the germline V gene, CDR1 is SGHRS and CDR2 is YFSETQ. Concerning this clonotype itself: Its antigen is still unknown.

The rearrangement uses TRBV5-1 and TRBJ2-5, with 9 bases aligning to TRBD2. This clonotype originated in a male patient aged 2-15 years who had a stem cell transplant for acute lymphoblastic leukemia, so the T cells may come from the graft donor. Sequenced here: PBMCs, mostly from graft donor cells, sampled 360 days after TCRalphabeta/CD19-depleted stem cell transplant. CDR3 protein: CASSVTSGNKKGSQYF. For the CDR3, the DNA is TGCGCCAGCAGCGTGACTAGCGGCAACAAGAAGGGGTCCCAGTACTTC. Complete variable domain (other parts from reference TRBV5-1 and TRBJ2-5): KAGVTQTPRYLIKTRGQQVTLSCSPISGHRSVSWYQQTPGQGLQFLFEYFSETQRNKGNFPGRFSGRQFSNSRSEMNVSTLELGDSALYLCASSVTSGNKKGSQYFGPGTRLLVL.